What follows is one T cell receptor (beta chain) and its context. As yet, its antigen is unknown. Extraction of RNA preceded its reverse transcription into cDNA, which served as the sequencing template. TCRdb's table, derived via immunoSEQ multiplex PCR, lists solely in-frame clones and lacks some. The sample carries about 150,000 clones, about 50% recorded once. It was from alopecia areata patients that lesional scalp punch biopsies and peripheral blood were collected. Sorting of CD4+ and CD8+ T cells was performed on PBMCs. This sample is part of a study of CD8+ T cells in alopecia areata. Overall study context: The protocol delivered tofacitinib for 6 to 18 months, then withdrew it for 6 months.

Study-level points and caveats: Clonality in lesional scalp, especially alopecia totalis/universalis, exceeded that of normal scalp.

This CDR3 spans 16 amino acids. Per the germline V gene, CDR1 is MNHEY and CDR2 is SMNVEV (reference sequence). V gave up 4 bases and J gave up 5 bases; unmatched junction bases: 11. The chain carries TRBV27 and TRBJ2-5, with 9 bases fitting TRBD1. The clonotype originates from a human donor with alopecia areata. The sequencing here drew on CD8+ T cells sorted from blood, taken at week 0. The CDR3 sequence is CASSSVTGGLMETQYF. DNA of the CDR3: TGTGCCAGCAGTTCCGTGACAGGGGGTTTAATGGAGACCCAGTACTTC.